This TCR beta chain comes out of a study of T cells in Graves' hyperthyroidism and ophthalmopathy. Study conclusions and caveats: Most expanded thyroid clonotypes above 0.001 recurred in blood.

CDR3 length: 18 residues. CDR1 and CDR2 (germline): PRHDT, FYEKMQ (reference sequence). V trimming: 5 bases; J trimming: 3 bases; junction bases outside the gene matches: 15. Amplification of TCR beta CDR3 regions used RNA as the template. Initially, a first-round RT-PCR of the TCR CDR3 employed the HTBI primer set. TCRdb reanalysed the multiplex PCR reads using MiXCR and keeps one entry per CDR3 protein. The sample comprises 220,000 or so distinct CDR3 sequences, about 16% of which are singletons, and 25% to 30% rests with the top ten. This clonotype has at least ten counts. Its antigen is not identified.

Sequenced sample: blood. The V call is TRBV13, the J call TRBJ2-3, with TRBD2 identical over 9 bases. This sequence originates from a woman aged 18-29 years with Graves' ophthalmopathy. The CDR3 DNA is TGTGCCAGCAGCGGCGTGGGTAGCGGGAGAGTGACAACAGATACGCAGTATTTT. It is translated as CASSGVGSGRVTTDTQYF.